These 7 T cell receptor beta chains share one sample of origin, sequenced in a study of cytomegalovirus exposure and HLA in healthy donors. Researchers ran the PCR with 60 Vbeta and 13 Jbeta primers. Repertoires were generated with immunoSEQ multiplex PCR, while TCRdb's copy carries only in-frame clones and drops some. The sample includes 150,000 to 200,000 clones, 77% seen only once; the top ten take approximately 1.8%. Sequencing was done on a sample of PBMCs. The receptor set was obtained from a woman in her twenties or thirties in good health and CMV-seronegative.

In its sample, this clone was seen once. The CDR3 coding sequence is TGCGCCAGCAGCCAAGAAGGGGCCCTCCGCAAGGACCTGTACTTC. It translates to CASSQEGALRKDLYF. The chain combines TRBV4-1 with TRBJ2-7, with D possibly being TRBD1 (5 bases). This CDR3 is 15 amino acids long. CDR1 and CDR2 (germline): MGHRA, YSYEKL. The germline V and J ends were trimmed by 0 bases and 12 bases, with 21 bases remaining between them.

The rearrangement links TRBV27 to TRBJ2-5, with TRBD1 matching over 12 bases. Trimming took 6 bases from V and 5 from J; bases not matched to a gene: 4. Germline CDR1 MNHEY, CDR2 SMNVEV (reference sequence). CDR3 length: 14 amino acids. The CDR3 here is CASSRDRGRETQYF. Here the CDR3 DNA reads TGTGCCAGCAGCCGGGACAGGGGGCGGGAGACCCAGTACTTC.

This chain joins TRBV7-3 and TRBJ2-1; TRBD1 agrees at 7 bases. V lost 4 bases and J lost 3; bases outside the gene matches: 6. The CDR3 is 15 residues long. Germline CDR1 is SGHTA and CDR2 is FQGTGA. This CDR3 is CASSSPGQNYNEQFF. CDR3 sequence (DNA): TGTGCCAGCAGCTCGCCGGGACAGAACTACAATGAGCAGTTCTTC.

Only a few counts were recorded for this clone. The gene calls are TRBV5-6 and TRBJ2-3; TRBD2 agrees at 10 bases. The V gene's germline CDR1 is SGHDT and CDR2 YYEEEE. Trimming at V came to 2 bases and at J to 4 bases, leaving 7 bases not matched to a gene. CDR3 length equals 16 residues. CDR3 protein: CASSFGLAGVPDTQYF. The CDR3 bases are TGTGCCAGCAGCTTCGGGCTAGCGGGAGTTCCAGATACGCAGTATTTT. Using reference TRBV5-6 and TRBJ2-3 for the parts outside the CDR3, the full variable domain is DAGVTQSPTHLIKTRGQQVTLRCSPKSGHDTVSWYQQALGQGPQFIFQYYEEEERQRGNFPDRFSGHQFPNYSSELNVNALLLGDSALYLCASSFGLAGVPDTQYFGPGTRLTVL.

This clone has just a few counts. The chain combines TRBV14 with TRBJ2-7; possibly TRBD1 for D (6 bases). This CDR3 region has 14 residues. V was clipped by 4 bases and J by 5 bases, with 15 bases between them. Germline V gene lookup returns CDR1 SGHDN and CDR2 FVKESK. CDR3 nucleotides: TGTGCCAGCAGCCTCTCCGGGACATACCACGAGCAGTACTTC. Translation: CASSLSGTYHEQYF.

The chain recombines TRBV7-9 with TRBJ1-2; 8 bases line up with TRBD1. Germline V CDR1 and CDR2: SEHNR, FQNEAQ (reference sequence). There are 15 residues in the CDR3. J was trimmed by 8 bases and V by 4 bases; bases with no gene match: 12. The CDR3 DNA follows: TGTGCCAGCAGCTGGGGACAGGCCCAGGGGGGCGGCTACACCTTC. Its protein product is CASSWGQAQGGGYTF.

The chain uses TRBV7-6 and TRBJ2-1; TRBD2 aligns across 7 bases. Germline V CDR1 and CDR2: SGHVS, FNYEAQ. With 3 bases clipped from V and 4 bases from J, the junction kept 0 bases outside the gene matches. The CDR3 is made up of 13 amino acids. In DNA form, the CDR3 reads TGTGCCAGCAGCTTCGGGGGGTACAATGAGCAGTTCTTC. Residues: CASSFGGYNEQFF.